A selection of T cell receptor beta chains follows, all from one sample in a study of shared clonotypes between healthy human individuals. Data came from immunoSEQ multiplex PCR; TCRdb stores just in-frame clones and leaves some out. The profile covers approximately 1,000,000 clones, with around 78% appearing a single time and roughly 0.56% taken by the ten largest. Sequencing input: memory CD4+ T cells from PBMCs. The receptor set was obtained from a young man in good health. Some clones in this sample may be carry-over from other donors' samples. The CDR3 runs from the conserved cysteine through the conserved F or W. D genes are given only for firm matches. Some rows mark clone size as missing; the rest say once, few, many or name a class of expanded clone.

J	size	D	V	CDR3	DNA
TRBJ2-5	NA	TRBD2	TRBV30	CAWTGGETQYF	TGTGCCTGGACGGGGGGGGAGACCCAGTACTTC
TRBJ1-1	NA	NA	TRBV6-1	CASFLSVGGTEAFF	TGTGCCAGTTTCCTAAGCGTCGGGGGCACTGAAGCTTTCTTT
TRBJ1-2	NA	NA	TRBV6-5	CASSYVGSNRLYGYTF	TGTGCCAGCAGTTACGTGGGCTCCAACCGCCTCTATGGCTACACCTTC
TRBJ1-1	NA	NA	TRBV6-5	CASSPPGRGTEAFF	TGTGCCAGCAGTCCCCCGGGACGAGGGACTGAAGCTTTCTTT
TRBJ2-3	NA	NA	TRBV6-6	CAHGDGLSTDTQYF	TGTGCCCACGGCGACGGTCTAAGCACAGATACGCAGTATTTT
TRBJ1-3	NA	NA	TRBV4-2	CASSQDSPTGFSGNTIYF	TGTGCCAGCAGCCAAGATAGCCCAACAGGGTTCTCTGGAAACACCATATATTTT
TRBJ2-6	NA	NA	TRBV28	CASSLTGANVLTF	TGTGCCAGCAGTTTGACCGGGGCCAACGTCCTGACTTTC
TRBJ1-5	once	TRBD1	TRBV18	CASSLYGQGDAPQHF	TGTGCCAGCTCACTCTATGGACAGGGGGATGCGCCCCAGCATTTT
TRBJ2-2	NA	NA	TRBV7-9	CASSLGRLVAGELFF	TGTGCCAGCAGCCTCGGCCGACTAGTGGCCGGGGAGCTGTTTTTT
TRBJ1-1	once	TRBD1	TRBV4-2	CASSREAQGASTEAFF	TGTGCCAGCAGCCGCGAAGCACAGGGGGCGAGCACTGAAGCTTTCTTT
TRBJ2-4	few	NA	TRBV21-1	CASSNGGGRRIAKNIQYF	TGTGCCAGCAGCAATGGGGGTGGGCGTCGAATAGCCAAAAACATTCAGTACTTC
TRBJ1-4	NA	NA	TRBV5-4	CASSLGGTRTNEKLFF	TGTGCCAGCAGCTTGGGTGGGACGAGAACTAATGAAAAACTGTTTTTT
TRBJ2-5	NA	NA	TRBV11-2	CASSLVRVETQYF	TGTGCCAGCAGCTTAGTTAGGGTTGAGACCCAGTACTTC
TRBJ2-7	NA	NA	TRBV5-1	CASSLEGLSYEQYF	TGCGCCAGCAGCTTGGAGGGACTCTCCTACGAGCAGTACTTC
TRBJ1-4	NA	NA	TRBV7-6	CASSLMQGRSEKLFF	TGTGCCAGCAGCTTAATGCAGGGGCGGAGTGAAAAACTGTTTTTT
TRBJ1-1	NA	NA	TRBV5-1	CASSLEEGYTEAFF	TGCGCCAGCAGCTTGGAAGAGGGGTACACTGAAGCTTTCTTT
TRBJ2-6	NA	NA	TRBV7-8	CASGPGAGANVLTF	TGTGCCAGCGGACCGGGGGCTGGGGCCAACGTCCTGACTTTC
TRBJ1-5	NA	NA	TRBV27	CASSPAGTALFLQPQHF	TGTGCCAGCAGTCCCGCCGGGACGGCCCTTTTTCTTCAGCCCCAGCATTTT
TRBJ2-5	NA	NA	TRBV2	CASTPEGWETQYF	TGTGCCAGCACCCCAGAGGGGTGGGAGACCCAGTACTTC
TRBJ2-1	NA	TRBD2	TRBV5-1	CASSVTSGRSYNEQFF	TGCGCCAGCAGCGTGACTAGCGGACGATCCTACAATGAGCAGTTCTTC
TRBJ2-1	NA	TRBD1	TRBV18	CASSPPGQGWYEQFF	TGTGCCAGCTCACCTCCGGGACAGGGTTGGTATGAGCAGTTCTTC
TRBJ2-7	NA	TRBD2	TRBV7-2	CASSRTTSDPYEQYF	TGTGCCAGCAGCCGGACGACTAGCGATCCCTACGAGCAGTACTTC
TRBJ2-6	NA	TRBD1	TRBV7-9	CASSREHRGPDSGANVLTF	TGTGCCAGCAGCCGAGAACACAGGGGGCCCGACTCTGGGGCCAACGTCCTGACTTTC
TRBJ1-5	NA	NA	TRBV7-8	CASSPGGPNQPQHF	TGTGCCAGCAGCCCGGGGGGTCCCAATCAGCCCCAGCATTTT
TRBJ2-1	NA	NA	TRBV5-4	CASSSPLGEQFF	TGTGCCAGCAGCTCACCGCTCGGTGAGCAGTTCTTC
TRBJ2-7	NA	NA	TRBV6-1	CASSEGTDLYEQYF	TGTGCCAGCAGTGAAGGGACTGACCTCTACGAGCAGTACTTC
TRBJ2-1	NA	TRBD2	TRBV5-1	CASSPWTSGSVNNEQFF	TGCGCCAGCAGCCCTTGGACTAGCGGGAGCGTAAACAATGAGCAGTTCTTC
TRBJ2-3	NA	NA	TRBV11-3	CASSTGLSTDTQYF	TGTGCCAGCAGCACGGGACTGAGCACAGATACGCAGTATTTT
TRBJ1-3	NA	TRBD1	TRBV7-9	CASSIDRGNTIYF	TGTGCCAGCAGCATAGACAGGGGGAACACCATATATTTT
TRBJ1-4	NA	TRBD1	TRBV6-1	CAVSGGWNEKLFF	TGTGCCGTTTCAGGGGGGTGGAATGAAAAACTGTTTTTT
TRBJ2-7	NA	NA	TRBV5-1	CASSHEPDRTYEQYF	TGCGCCAGCAGTCACGAACCCGACAGGACCTACGAGCAGTACTTC
TRBJ1-1	NA	NA	TRBV7-9	CASSLDVGGTEAFF	TGTGCCAGCAGCCTTGACGTGGGGGGCACTGAAGCTTTCTTT
TRBJ2-7	NA	TRBD2	TRBV5-4	CASRTATSGPFAEQYF	TGTGCCAGCAGAACGGCTACTAGCGGCCCCTTTGCCGAGCAGTACTTC